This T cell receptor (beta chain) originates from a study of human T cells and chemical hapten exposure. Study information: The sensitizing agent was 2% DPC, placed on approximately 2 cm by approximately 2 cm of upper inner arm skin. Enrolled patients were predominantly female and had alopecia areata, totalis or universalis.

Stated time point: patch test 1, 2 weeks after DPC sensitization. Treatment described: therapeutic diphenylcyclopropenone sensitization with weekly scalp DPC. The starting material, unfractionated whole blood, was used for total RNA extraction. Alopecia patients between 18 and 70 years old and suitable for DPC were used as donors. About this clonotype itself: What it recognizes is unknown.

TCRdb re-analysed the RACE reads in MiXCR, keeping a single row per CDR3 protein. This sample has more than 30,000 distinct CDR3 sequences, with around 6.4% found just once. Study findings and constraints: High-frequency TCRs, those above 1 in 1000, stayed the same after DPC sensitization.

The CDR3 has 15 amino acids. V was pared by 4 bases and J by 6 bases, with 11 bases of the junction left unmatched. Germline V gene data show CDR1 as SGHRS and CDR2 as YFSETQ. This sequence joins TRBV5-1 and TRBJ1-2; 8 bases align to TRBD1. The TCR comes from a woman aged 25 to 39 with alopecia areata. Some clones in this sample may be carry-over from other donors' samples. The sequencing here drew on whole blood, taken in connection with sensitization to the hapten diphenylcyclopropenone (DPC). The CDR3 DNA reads TGCGCCAGCAGCGTGACCGGGACAGGTAGCGATGGCTACACCTTC. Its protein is CASSVTGTGSDGYTF.